This TCR beta chain derives from a study of CXCR3-negative and CXCR3-positive naive CD8 T cells. UMI-labeled TRB cDNA libraries were prepared by 5' RACE. TCRdb reworked the 5' RACE reads into one entry per CDR3 protein, no DNA. The table lists some 140,000 distinct CDR3 sequences, with 0.41% in the top ten. The sorting of each CD8+ T cell subset was done in triplicate, at 250,000 to 300,000 cells each. Study results and limitations: TRB CDR3s were more hydrophobic in CXCR3-positive than in CXCR3-negative naive cells. Memory CD8+ cells had much lower diversity, and both naive subsets had comparably high diversity.

On this clonotype: Its antigen remains unknown.

Sequenced: naive CXCR3+ CD8+ T cells from blood. Subset meaning: CD45RO-CCR7+CD27+CD95- naive CD8+ T cells expressing CXCR3 (TNR3+). The source of this sequence is a human donor in good health. Some clones in this sample may be carry-over from other donors' samples.

CDR3 in amino acids: CASSVAEDGYTF. The J gene is TRBJ1-2, the V gene TRBV9. CDR3 size: 12 residues. Germline CDR1 is SGDLS and CDR2 is YYNGEE.